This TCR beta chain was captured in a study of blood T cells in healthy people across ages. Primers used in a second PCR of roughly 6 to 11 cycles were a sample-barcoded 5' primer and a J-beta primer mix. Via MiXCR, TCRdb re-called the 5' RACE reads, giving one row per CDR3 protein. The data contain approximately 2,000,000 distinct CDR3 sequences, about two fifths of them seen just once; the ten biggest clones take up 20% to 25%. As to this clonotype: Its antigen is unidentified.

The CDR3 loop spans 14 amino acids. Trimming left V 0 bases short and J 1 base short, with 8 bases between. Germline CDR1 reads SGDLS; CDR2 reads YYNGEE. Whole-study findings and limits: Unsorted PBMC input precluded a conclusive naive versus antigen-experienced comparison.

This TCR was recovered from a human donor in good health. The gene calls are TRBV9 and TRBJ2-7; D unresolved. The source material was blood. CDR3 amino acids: CASSVEVQSYEQYF. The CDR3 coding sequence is TGTGCCAGCAGCGTAGAAGTCCAATCCTACGAGCAGTACTTC.